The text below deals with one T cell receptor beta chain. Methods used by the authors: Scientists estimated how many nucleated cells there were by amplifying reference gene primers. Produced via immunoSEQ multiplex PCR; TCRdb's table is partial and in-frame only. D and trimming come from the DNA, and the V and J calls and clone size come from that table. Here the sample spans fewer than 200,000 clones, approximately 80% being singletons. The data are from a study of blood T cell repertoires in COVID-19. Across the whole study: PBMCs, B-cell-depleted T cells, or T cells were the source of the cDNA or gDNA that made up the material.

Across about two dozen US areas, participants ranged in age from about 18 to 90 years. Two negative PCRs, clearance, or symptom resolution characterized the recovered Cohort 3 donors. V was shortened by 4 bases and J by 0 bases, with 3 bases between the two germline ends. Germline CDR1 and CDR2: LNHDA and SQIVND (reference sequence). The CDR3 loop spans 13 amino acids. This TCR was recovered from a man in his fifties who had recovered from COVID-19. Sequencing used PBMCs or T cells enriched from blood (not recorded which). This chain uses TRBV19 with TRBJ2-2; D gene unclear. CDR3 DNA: TGTGCCAGTAGTACCGCGAACACCGGGGAGCTGTTTTTT. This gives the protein CASSTANTGELFF.